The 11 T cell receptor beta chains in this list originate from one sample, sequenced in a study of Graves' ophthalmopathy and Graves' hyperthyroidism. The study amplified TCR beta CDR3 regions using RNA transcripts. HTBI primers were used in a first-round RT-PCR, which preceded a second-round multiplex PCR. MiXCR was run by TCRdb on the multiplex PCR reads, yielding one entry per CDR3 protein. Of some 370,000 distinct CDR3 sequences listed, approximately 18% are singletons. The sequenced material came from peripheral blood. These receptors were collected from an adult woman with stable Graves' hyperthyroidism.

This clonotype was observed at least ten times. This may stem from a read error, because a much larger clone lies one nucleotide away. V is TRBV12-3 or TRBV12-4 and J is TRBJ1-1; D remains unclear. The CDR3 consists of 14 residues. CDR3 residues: CVSSIEGIRTEAFF. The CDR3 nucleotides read TGTGTCAGCAGTATAGAAGGGATCCGCACTGAAGCTTTCTTT.

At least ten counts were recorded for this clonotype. CDR3 loop: CASSQGVGLNTEAFF. As DNA, the CDR3 is TGTGCCAGCAGCCAAGGTGTGGGATTGAACACTGAAGCTTTCTTT. The chain combines TRBV4-2 with TRBJ1-1; the D is unclear. V shed 1 base and J shed 0 bases, with 9 bases lying between them. The germline gives CDR1 LGHNA, CDR2 YNFKEQ. This CDR3 has 15 residues.

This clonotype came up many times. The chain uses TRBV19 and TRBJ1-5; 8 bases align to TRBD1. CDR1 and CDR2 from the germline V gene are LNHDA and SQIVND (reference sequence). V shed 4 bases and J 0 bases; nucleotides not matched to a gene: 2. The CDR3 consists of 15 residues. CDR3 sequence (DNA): TGTGCCAGTAGTACCGACAGGGGTAGCAATCAGCCCCAGCATTTT. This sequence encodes CASSTDRGSNQPQHF.

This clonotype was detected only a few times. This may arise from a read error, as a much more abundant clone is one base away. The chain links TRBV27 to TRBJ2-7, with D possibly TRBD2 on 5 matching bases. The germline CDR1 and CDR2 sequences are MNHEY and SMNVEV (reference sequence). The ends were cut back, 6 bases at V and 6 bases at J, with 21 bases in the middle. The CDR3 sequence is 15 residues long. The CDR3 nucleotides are TGTGCCAGCAGACCCAACTTCGGGGTTGGGAGCGAGCAGTACTTC. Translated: CASRPNFGVGSEQYF.

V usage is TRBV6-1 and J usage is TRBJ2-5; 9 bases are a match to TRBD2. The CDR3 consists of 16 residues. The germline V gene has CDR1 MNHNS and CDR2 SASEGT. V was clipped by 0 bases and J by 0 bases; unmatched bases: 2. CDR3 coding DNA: TGTGCCAGCAGTGAAGCCCTAGCGGGGTACCAAGAGACCCAGTACTTC. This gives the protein CASSEALAGYQETQYF.

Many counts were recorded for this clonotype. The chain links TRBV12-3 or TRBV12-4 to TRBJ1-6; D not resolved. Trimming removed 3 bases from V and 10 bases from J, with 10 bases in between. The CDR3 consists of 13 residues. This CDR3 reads CASSFGRISPLHF. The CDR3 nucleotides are TGTGCCAGCAGTTTTGGGAGAATATCACCCCTCCACTTT.

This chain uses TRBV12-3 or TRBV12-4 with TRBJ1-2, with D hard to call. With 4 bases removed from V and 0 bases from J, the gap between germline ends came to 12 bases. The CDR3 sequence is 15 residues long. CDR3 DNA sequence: TGTGCCAGCAGTTCACTGGGCGCCTCTAACTATGGCTACACCTTC. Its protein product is CASSSLGASNYGYTF.

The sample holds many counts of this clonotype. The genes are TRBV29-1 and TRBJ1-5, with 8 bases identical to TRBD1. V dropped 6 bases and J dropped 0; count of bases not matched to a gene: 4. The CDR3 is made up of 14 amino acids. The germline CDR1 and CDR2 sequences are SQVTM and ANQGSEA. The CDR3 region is CSVRQGNSNQPQHF. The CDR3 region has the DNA TGCAGCGTGAGACAGGGGAATAGCAATCAGCCCCAGCATTTT.

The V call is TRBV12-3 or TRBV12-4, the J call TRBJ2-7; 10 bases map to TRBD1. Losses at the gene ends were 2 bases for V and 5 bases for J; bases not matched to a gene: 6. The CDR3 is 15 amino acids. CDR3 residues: CASSLTDRGAHEQYF. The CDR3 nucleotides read TGTGCCAGCAGTTTAACGGACAGGGGGGCCCACGAGCAGTACTTC.

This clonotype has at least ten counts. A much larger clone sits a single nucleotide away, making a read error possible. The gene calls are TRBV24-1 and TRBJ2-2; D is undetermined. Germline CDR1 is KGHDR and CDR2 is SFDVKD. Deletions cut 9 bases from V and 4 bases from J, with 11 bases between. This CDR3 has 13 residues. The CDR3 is CATGDWGTGELFF. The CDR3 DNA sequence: TGTGCCACCGGAGACTGGGGCACCGGGGAGCTGTTTTTT.

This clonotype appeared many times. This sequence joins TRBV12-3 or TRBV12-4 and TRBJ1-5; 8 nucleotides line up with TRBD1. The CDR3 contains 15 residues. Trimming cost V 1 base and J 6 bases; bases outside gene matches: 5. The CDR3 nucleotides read TGTGCCAGCAGTTTAGGGACAGGGCATTTTCAGCCCCAGCATTTT. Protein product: CASSLGTGHFQPQHF.